The rows below give T cell receptor beta chains drawn from one sample of a study of cytomegalovirus exposure and HLA in healthy donors. Only in-frame clones appear in the TCRdb table, and some are missing; sequencing was by immunoSEQ multiplex PCR. The data show around 100,000 clones, 65% to 80% seen once. The material sequenced was PBMCs. The receptors were gathered from a man younger than 40 in good health and CMV-seropositive. CDR3s include the opening cysteine and the closing phenylalanine or tryptophan. Each record gives: J gene, V gene, clone size, CDR3 protein. Clone size appears in some rows only: once, few, many, or a class for an expanded clone.

j_gene: TRBJ2-7; v_gene: TRBV4-2; abundance: -; CDR3aa: CASSQDGAGYEQYF
j_gene: TRBJ2-1; v_gene: TRBV2; abundance: -; CDR3aa: CASSLTSNEQFF
j_gene: TRBJ1-2; v_gene: TRBV25-1; abundance: -; CDR3aa: CASSEYGSQGADGYTF
j_gene: TRBJ1-1; v_gene: TRBV2; abundance: -; CDR3aa: CASSDPVPSNTEAFF
j_gene: TRBJ2-6; v_gene: TRBV29-1; abundance: -; CDR3aa: CSVFNSGANVLTF
j_gene: TRBJ2-1; v_gene: TRBV5-1; abundance: -; CDR3aa: CASSLVPSGNNEQFF
j_gene: TRBJ2-7; v_gene: TRBV28; abundance: -; CDR3aa: CASSVAGAGEQYF
j_gene: TRBJ1-4; v_gene: TRBV10-3; abundance: -; CDR3aa: CATGRQGAGADEKLFF
j_gene: TRBJ1-2; v_gene: TRBV9; abundance: -; CDR3aa: CASSVLQGGGGYTF
j_gene: TRBJ2-1; v_gene: TRBV29-1; abundance: -; CDR3aa: CSVEDGPLNTVNEQFF
j_gene: TRBJ2-7; v_gene: TRBV10-1; abundance: once; CDR3aa: CASSETTIGTGDYEQYF
j_gene: TRBJ1-1; v_gene: TRBV2; abundance: many; CDR3aa: CASTREGDTEAFF
j_gene: TRBJ2-2; v_gene: TRBV14; abundance: -; CDR3aa: CASSRLGQTLTGELFF
j_gene: TRBJ2-5; v_gene: TRBV2; abundance: -; CDR3aa: CASRDAGYIETQYF
j_gene: TRBJ2-7; v_gene: TRBV9; abundance: -; CDR3aa: CASSVGIQGRGGYEQYF
j_gene: TRBJ2-7; v_gene: TRBV28; abundance: -; CDR3aa: CASSLLLAEQYF
j_gene: TRBJ1-2; v_gene: TRBV28; abundance: -; CDR3aa: CASSTPGQVGGYTF
j_gene: TRBJ1-5; v_gene: TRBV10-2; abundance: -; CDR3aa: CASSISGSGQPQHF
j_gene: TRBJ2-5; v_gene: TRBV5-5; abundance: -; CDR3aa: CASSLAELMETQYF
j_gene: TRBJ2-5; v_gene: TRBV28; abundance: -; CDR3aa: CASSLLQGPEYF
j_gene: TRBJ1-6; v_gene: TRBV4-2; abundance: once; CDR3aa: CASSQDLQGSPLHF
j_gene: TRBJ2-2; v_gene: TRBV10-3; abundance: -; CDR3aa: CAISGETGKNTGELFF
j_gene: TRBJ1-5; v_gene: TRBV30; abundance: -; CDR3aa: CAFGQENQPQHF
j_gene: TRBJ1-2; v_gene: TRBV10-3; abundance: -; CDR3aa: CAIRPGQGVYGYPF
j_gene: TRBJ1-1; v_gene: TRBV9; abundance: -; CDR3aa: CASSVLGDTEAFF
j_gene: TRBJ2-5; v_gene: TRBV4-2; abundance: -; CDR3aa: CASSQGGGTETQYF
j_gene: TRBJ1-6; v_gene: TRBV9; abundance: -; CDR3aa: CASSSLSSSYNSPLHF
j_gene: TRBJ2-7; v_gene: TRBV6-6; abundance: -; CDR3aa: CASSYSSQGAKEQYF
j_gene: TRBJ1-2; v_gene: TRBV4-3; abundance: -; CDR3aa: CASSRETGTGVPNYGYPF
j_gene: TRBJ2-1; v_gene: TRBV2; abundance: -; CDR3aa: CASSPEATGSYNEQFF
j_gene: TRBJ2-7; v_gene: TRBV4-1; abundance: -; CDR3aa: CASSQAGTRSSYEQYF
j_gene: TRBJ1-5; v_gene: TRBV29-1; abundance: -; CDR3aa: CSVGGVGQPQHF
j_gene: TRBJ1-1; v_gene: TRBV4-3; abundance: -; CDR3aa: CASSQGQGLGTEAFF